One and the same sample provided the 29 T cell receptor beta chains below, sequenced in a study of blood T cell repertoires in COVID-19. Produced via immunoSEQ multiplex PCR; TCRdb's table is partial and in-frame only. The sample comprises more than 95,000 clones, roughly 92% of which are singletons, and around 2.2% rests with the top ten. The sample was peripheral blood. These receptors were taken from a man in his fifties or sixties with COVID-19, enrolled during active disease.

The DNA of the CDR3 is TGTGCCAGCAGCTTAGGGGGGTCACAGGGGAATGAGCAGTTCTTC. It encodes CASSLGGSQGNEQFF. The chain uses TRBV7-3 and TRBJ2-1, with D tentatively TRBD1 (7 bases). V was cut by 2 bases and J by 7 bases, with 15 bases left in between. The CDR3 length is 15 residues. Germline V gene sequence: CDR1 SGHTA, CDR2 FQGTGA.

The chain has TRBV5-1 and TRBJ1-3, with unresolved D. CDR3 length: 16 amino acids. V lost 5 bases to trimming and J lost 0 bases, with 15 bases between them. Germline V gene sequence: CDR1 SGHRS, CDR2 YFSETQ. CDR3 DNA: TGCGCCAGCAGTCCCACTTGGGCCGGCTCTGGAAACACCATATATTTT. Translated, it gives CASSPTWAGSGNTIYF.

V is TRBV9 and J is TRBJ2-1; 8 bases align to TRBD2. J was trimmed by 4 bases and V by 0 bases; bases with no gene match: 6. The CDR3 has 16 amino acids. The germline V gene encodes CDR1 SGDLS and CDR2 YYNGEE. In nucleotides, the CDR3 is TGTGCCAGCAGCGTAGGGCTAGCGGGCTTGTACAATGAGCAGTTCTTC. As protein: CASSVGLAGLYNEQFF.

The rearrangement links TRBV11-3 to TRBJ2-1; TRBD1 matches at 9 bases. This CDR3 has 15 residues. Germline assignment: CDR1 SGHNT and CDR2 YENEEA. V lost 4 bases to trimming and J lost 9 bases; unmatched junction nucleotides: 10. The CDR3 region has the DNA TGTGCCAGCAGCTCCCGGAGACAGGGGGTGGTTGAGCAGTTCTTC. Protein product: CASSSRRQGVVEQFF.

V usage is TRBV18 and J usage is TRBJ2-5; 10 bases line up with TRBD2. The germline V gene encodes CDR1 KGHSH and CDR2 LQKENI. With V trimmed by 5 bases and J by 3 bases, 6 bases remained unmatched. The CDR3 is 15 residues long. As DNA, the CDR3 is TGTGCCAGCTCATTCTCCGGACTAGCGGAAGAGACCCAGTACTTC. Translating gives CASSFSGLAEETQYF.

This chain joins TRBV19 and TRBJ1-3, with 9 bases aligning to TRBD1. CDR1 is LNHDA, CDR2 SQIVND, per germline (reference sequence). The CDR3 is 16 amino acids. Trimming took 5 bases from V and 2 from J; bases not matched to a gene: 7. CDR3 coding DNA: TGTGCCAGTAGTTCTACCGGGACAGGGACTGGAAACACCATATATTTT. It specifies CASSSTGTGTGNTIYF.

The chain links TRBV20-1 to TRBJ1-5, with D possibly TRBD1 on 5 matching bases. Looked up from germline, CDR1 is DFQATT and CDR2 is SNEGSKA (reference sequence). The CDR3 loop spans 11 amino acids. The ends were cut back, 5 bases at V and 6 bases at J, with 8 bases in the middle. CDR3 protein: CSAGGSQPQHF. The CDR3 DNA is TGCAGTGCTGGGGGGTCTCAGCCCCAGCATTTT.

The V call is TRBV25-1, the J call TRBJ1-1, with 7 positions matching TRBD1. The CDR3 has 14 residues. The junction had 5 bases not matched to a gene; V was cut back by 7 bases and J by 0 bases. Per the germline V gene, CDR1 is MGHDK and CDR2 is SYGVNS. The CDR3 loop is CASIQDRMNTEAFF. CDR3 DNA: TGTGCCAGCATCCAGGACAGGATGAACACTGAAGCTTTCTTT.

The chain uses TRBV18 and TRBJ2-7, with 9 positions matching TRBD2. CDR1 and CDR2 from the germline V gene are KGHSH and LQKENI. The CDR3 contains 15 residues. Trimming at V came to 2 bases and at J to 3 bases, leaving 5 bases not matched to a gene. This chain's CDR3 is CASSPGVAGDYEQYF. The CDR3 DNA follows: TGTGCCAGCTCACCAGGGGTAGCGGGGGACTACGAGCAGTACTTC.

V and J are TRBV6-5 and TRBJ2-1; 7 bases map to TRBD2. V lost 2 bases, J lost 4 bases, and 5 bases stayed unmatched. Germline loops: CDR1 MNHEY, CDR2 SVGAGI. This CDR3 region has 15 residues. The CDR3 bases are TGTGCCAGCAGTTACCGGGACTATGGGTACAATGAGCAGTTCTTC. The encoded protein is CASSYRDYGYNEQFF.

V and J are TRBV6-2 or TRBV6-3 and TRBJ2-1; weak D call: TRBD1 (6 bases). With 4 bases removed from V and 6 bases from J, the gap between germline ends came to 10 bases. The germline gives CDR1 MNHEY, CDR2 SVGEGT. This CDR3 spans 13 amino acids. The CDR3 protein is CASSWGTLNEQFF. The DNA of the CDR3 is TGTGCCAGCAGTTGGGGGACACTCAATGAGCAGTTCTTC.

The rearrangement uses TRBV7-3 and TRBJ2-1; TRBD2 agrees at 8 bases. CDR3 size: 14 residues. After removal of 5 bases from V and 6 bases from J, the junction contained 6 bases not matched to a gene. Germline V CDR1 and CDR2: SGHTA, FQGTGA. The CDR3 region has the DNA TGTGCCAGCAGCCCCGGACTAGCCGGCAATGAGCAGTTCTTC. This translates into CASSPGLAGNEQFF.

The table lists this clone with a few counts. The chain combines TRBV28 with TRBJ2-4, with D possibly TRBD1 on 5 matching bases. Trimming cost V 2 bases and J 8 bases, with 13 bases left between them. Germline CDR1 reads MDHEN; CDR2 reads SYDVKM. The CDR3 has 14 amino acids. The CDR3 region is CASSLGHLGYIQYF. CDR3 nucleotide sequence: TGTGCCAGCAGTTTAGGACACCTTGGGTACATTCAGTACTTC.

CDR3 residues: CASSVGLAGLETQYF. For the CDR3, the DNA is TGTGCCAGCAGCGTAGGCCTAGCGGGACTAGAGACCCAGTACTTC. The chain is built from TRBV9 and TRBJ2-5; the match to TRBD2 covers 9 bases. V gave up 0 bases and J gave up 4 bases; unmatched junction bases: 4. This CDR3 contains 15 residues. Germline CDR1 SGDLS, CDR2 YYNGEE.

The chain combines TRBV27 with TRBJ2-5; maybe TRBD1 (6 bases). The CDR3 contains 11 residues. In germline, CDR1 is MNHEY, CDR2 SMNVEV (reference sequence). The germline V and J ends were trimmed by 6 bases and 7 bases, with 9 bases remaining between them. The CDR3 bases are TGTGCCAGCAGCGTAGGGGGGACCCAGTACTTC. Its protein is CASSVGGTQYF.

This chain joins TRBV24-1 and TRBJ2-5; tentatively, D is TRBD1 (5 bases). Germline-derived CDR1 and CDR2 are KGHDR and SFDVKD. This CDR3 spans 12 amino acids. Trimming shortened V by 6 bases and J by 5 bases, and 9 bases separated the two germline ends. The CDR3 DNA sequence: TGTGCCACCAGTATGGGGCTTGAGACCCAGTACTTC. Protein product: CATSMGLETQYF.

The chain couples TRBV6-5 to TRBJ1-4; weak D call: TRBD1 (5 bases). Germline V gene data show CDR1 as MNHEY and CDR2 as SVGAGI. The V and J ends lost 2 bases and 8 bases respectively, with 15 bases between them. There are 15 residues in the CDR3. This CDR3 is CASSYPSPGNEKLFF. The DNA of the CDR3 is TGTGCCAGCAGTTACCCATCCCCAGGGAACGAAAAACTGTTTTTT.

V gene TRBV28 combines with J gene TRBJ2-7; no firm D call. Per the germline V gene, CDR1 is MDHEN and CDR2 is SYDVKM. V lost 5 bases and J 0 bases, leaving 5 bases between the germline ends. This CDR3 contains 12 residues. The CDR3 region is CASSELSYEQYF. The CDR3 DNA sequence: TGTGCCAGCAGTGAACTCTCCTACGAGCAGTACTTC.

The chain recombines TRBV25-1 with TRBJ2-1, with D tentatively TRBD1 (6 bases). This CDR3 has 15 amino acids. With 2 bases removed from V and 0 bases from J, the gap between germline ends came to 8 bases. CDR1 MGHDK and CDR2 SYGVNS come from the germline V gene. The CDR3 is CASSEEGDSYNEQFF. CDR3 in DNA: TGTGCCAGCAGTGAAGAGGGGGACTCCTACAATGAGCAGTTCTTC. Full variable domain (outside the CDR3, taken from reference TRBV25-1 and TRBJ2-1): EADIYQTPRYLVIGTGKKITLECSQTMGHDKMYWYQQDPGMELHLIHYSYGVNSTEKGDLSSESTVSRIRTEHFPLTLESARPSHTSQYLCASSEEGDSYNEQFFGPGTRLTVL.

V is TRBV5-5 and J is TRBJ2-2, with 9 bases lining up with TRBD2. The V gene end was trimmed by 1 base and the J gene end by 3 bases; junction bases not matched to a gene: 4. This CDR3 region has 16 residues. Germline V CDR1 and CDR2: SGHKS, YYEKEE (reference sequence). Here the CDR3 reads CASSLWLAGYTGELFF. As DNA, the CDR3 is TGTGCCAGCAGCTTGTGGCTAGCGGGGTACACCGGGGAGCTGTTTTTT. The whole variable domain, filled in from reference TRBV5-5 and TRBJ2-2, reads DAGVTQSPTHLIKTRGQQVTLRCSPISGHKSVSWYQQVLGQGPQFIFQYYEKEERGRGNFPDRFSARQFPNYSSELNVNALLLGDSALYLCASSLWLAGYTGELFFGEGSRLTVL.

This chain uses TRBV13 with TRBJ1-1; D ambiguous. The CDR3 consists of 12 residues. Deletions cut 5 bases from V and 8 bases from J, with 12 bases between. CDR1 is PRHDT, CDR2 FYEKMQ, per germline (reference sequence). CDR3: CASSAGAAEAFF. The CDR3, as DNA: TGTGCCAGCAGCGCCGGAGCAGCAGAAGCTTTCTTT.

This sequence joins TRBV27 and TRBJ1-2; 9 bases fit TRBD1. The CDR3 totals 15 residues. J gave up 6 bases and V 4 bases, and 9 bases lay outside the gene matches. Germline assignment: CDR1 MNHEY and CDR2 SMNVEV (reference sequence). The CDR3 DNA is TGTGCCAGCAGTTCGCGGACAGGGGACAGGGATGGCTACACCTTC. It yields the protein CASSSRTGDRDGYTF.

The rearrangement links TRBV7-2 to TRBJ1-2; D might be TRBD1 (5 bases). The CDR3 is 14 residues long. CDR1 SGHTA and CDR2 FQGNSA come from the germline V gene. Trimming took 6 bases from V and 4 from J, leaving 15 bases between them. The CDR3 spells CASRYDSERYGYTF. In nucleotides, the CDR3 is TGTGCCAGCAGATACGACAGCGAGCGCTATGGCTACACCTTC.

The rearrangement joins TRBV29-1 to TRBJ2-7; possibly TRBD2 for D (7 bases). This CDR3 spans 12 amino acids. V was cut by 7 bases and J by 2 bases, with 12 bases left in between. From germline, CDR1 is SQVTM and CDR2 ANQGSEA. CDR3 loop: CSGGGSPYEQYF. CDR3 bases: TGCAGCGGGGGGGGCAGCCCCTACGAGCAGTACTTC.

V usage is TRBV10-3 and J usage is TRBJ2-1; TRBD2 matches at 9 bases. Germline-derived CDR1 and CDR2 are ENHRY and SYGVKD. Unmatched junction bases numbered 9, after V lost 6 bases and J lost 9 bases. CDR3 length: 14 residues. CDR3: CAISPSGADGEQFF. For the CDR3, the DNA is TGTGCCATCAGCCCTAGCGGGGCGGATGGTGAGCAGTTCTTC.

The gene calls are TRBV5-5 and TRBJ1-1; no definite D call. There are 13 residues in the CDR3. V lost 0 bases to trimming and J lost 1 base, with 4 bases between them. The germline V gene has CDR1 SGHKS and CDR2 YYEKEE (reference sequence). CDR3 in amino acids: CASSLGGNTEAFF. In nucleotides, the CDR3 is TGTGCCAGCAGCTTGGGCGGGAACACTGAAGCTTTCTTT. Using reference TRBV5-5 and TRBJ1-1 for the parts outside the CDR3, the full variable domain is DAGVTQSPTHLIKTRGQQVTLRCSPISGHKSVSWYQQVLGQGPQFIFQYYEKEERGRGNFPDRFSARQFPNYSSELNVNALLLGDSALYLCASSLGGNTEAFFGQGTRLTVV.

CDR3 in DNA: TGCGCCAGCAGCTTGCTAGTGGAGGCCGGGGAGCTGTTTTTT. Translating gives CASSLLVEAGELFF. This rearrangement joins TRBV5-1 to TRBJ2-2; D is possibly TRBD2 (5 bases). Deletions cut 1 base from V and 6 bases from J, with 10 bases between. Germline V gene lookup returns CDR1 SGHRS and CDR2 YFSETQ. The CDR3 has 14 amino acids.

This rearrangement joins TRBV3-1 (or the pseudogene TRBV3-2) to TRBJ2-3; 8 nucleotides align to TRBD2. The CDR3 length is 16 residues. Germline CDR1 reads LGHDT; CDR2 reads YNNKEL (reference sequence). V was pared by 1 base and J by 5 bases, with 8 bases of the junction left unmatched. DNA of the CDR3: TGTGCCAGCAGCCAAGTTCCGGGACTAGGAATAGATACGCAGTATTTT. Its protein product is CASSQVPGLGIDTQYF.

The rearrangement links TRBV6-6 to TRBJ1-3; TRBD1 is a possible D gene (5 bases). V gave up 5 bases and J gave up 0 bases, with 17 bases separating them. The CDR3 covers 17 residues. The germline V gene encodes CDR1 MNHNY and CDR2 SVGAGI (reference sequence). This CDR3 reads CASSRSARDSSGNTIYF. The CDR3 nucleotides are TGTGCCAGCAGTCGATCCGCCCGAGACAGCTCTGGAAACACCATATATTTT.